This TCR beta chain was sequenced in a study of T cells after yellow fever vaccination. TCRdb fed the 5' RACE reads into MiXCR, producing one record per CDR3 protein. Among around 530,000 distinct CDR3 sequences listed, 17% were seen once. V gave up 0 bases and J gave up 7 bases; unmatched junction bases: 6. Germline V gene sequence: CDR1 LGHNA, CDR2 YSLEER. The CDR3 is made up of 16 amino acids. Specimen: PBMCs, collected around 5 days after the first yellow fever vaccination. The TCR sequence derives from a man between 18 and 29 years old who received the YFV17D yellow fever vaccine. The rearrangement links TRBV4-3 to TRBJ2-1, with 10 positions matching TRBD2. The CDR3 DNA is TGCGCCAGCAGCCAAGATCAGAGCGGGGGGGCAAATGAGCAGTTCTTC. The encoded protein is CASSQDQSGGANEQFF.